This T cell receptor (beta chain) was observed in a study of post-analysis software for immune sequencing data. Study-wide results and caveats: In patients, about five TRBV segments were more frequent than in controls, with TRBV5-6, TRBV5-1 and TRBV20-1 among them.

Comments on this clonotype: The target antigen is unknown.

Included in the TCR beta cDNA libraries were unique molecular identifiers. A single record per CDR3 protein comes from TCRdb applying MiXCR to the PCR reads. Found here are hundreds of thousands of distinct CDR3 sequences, roughly three fifths of them singletons; the top ten hold about 11%. The CDR3 sequence is 16 residues long. The J segment lost 3 bases and the V segment lost 4 bases, leaving 7 bases of the junction unmatched. From germline, CDR1 is SGHDT and CDR2 YYEEEE. This clonotype originated in a girl aged 2-10 years with multiple sclerosis. The sequenced sample was blood. J is TRBJ2-3 and V is TRBV5-6, with 11 bases aligning to TRBD2. CDR3 in DNA: TGTGCCAGCAGCCACACAACTAGCGGGGGAACAGATACGCAGTATTTT. It translates to CASSHTTSGGTDTQYF.